What follows are 2 T cell receptor beta chains derived from one specimen sequenced in a study of T cell repertoires in cytomegalovirus infection. MiXCR, applied by TCRdb to the reads, yields one record per CDR3 protein. The top ten clones hold over 20% of a sample with about 180,000 distinct CDR3 sequences, roughly an eighth of them seen once. The sequenced sample was PBMCs. These receptors were obtained from a human donor in good health (CMV status not recorded). Some clones in this sample may be carry-over from other donors' samples.

This clonotype was detected a few times. The V and J genes are TRBV7-9 and TRBJ2-1; D call uncertain. From germline, CDR1 is SEHNR and CDR2 FQNEAQ (reference sequence). V shed 3 bases and J shed 10 bases, with 10 bases lying between them. The CDR3 is made up of 12 amino acids. The CDR3 nucleotides read TGTGCCAGCAGCTTCCCGAAATGGGAGCAGTTCTTC. Protein product: CASSFPKWEQFF.

In this sample, this clonotype turned up a few times. The V call is TRBV29-1, the J call TRBJ2-1, with TRBD2 identical over 7 bases. CDR3 length: 13 amino acids. Germline V lookup: CDR1 SQVTM, CDR2 ANQGSEA. J was trimmed by 7 bases and V by 7 bases; bases with no gene match: 10. The CDR3, as DNA: TGCAGCGCTACGGGCGGGAGTTCGAATGAGCAGTTCTTC. Translation gives CSATGGSSNEQFF.